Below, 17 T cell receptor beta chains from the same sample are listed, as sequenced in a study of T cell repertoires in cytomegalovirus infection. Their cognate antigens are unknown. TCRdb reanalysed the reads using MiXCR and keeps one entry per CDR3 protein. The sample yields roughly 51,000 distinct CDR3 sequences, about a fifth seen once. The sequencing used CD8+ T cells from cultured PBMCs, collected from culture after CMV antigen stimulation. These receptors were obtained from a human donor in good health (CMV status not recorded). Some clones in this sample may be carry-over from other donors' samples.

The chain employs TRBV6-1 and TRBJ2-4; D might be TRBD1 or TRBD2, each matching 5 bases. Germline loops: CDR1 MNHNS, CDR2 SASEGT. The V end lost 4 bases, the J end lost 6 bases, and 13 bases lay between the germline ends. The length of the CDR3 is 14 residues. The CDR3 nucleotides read TGTGCCAGCAGTGTTTGGGGGAGCGGAAACATTCAGTACTTC. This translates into CASSVWGSGNIQYF.

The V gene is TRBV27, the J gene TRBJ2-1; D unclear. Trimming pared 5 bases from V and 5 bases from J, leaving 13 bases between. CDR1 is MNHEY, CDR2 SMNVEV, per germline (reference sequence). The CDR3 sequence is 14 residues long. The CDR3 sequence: CASSARVKNNEQFF. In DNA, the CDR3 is TGTGCCAGCAGTGCCCGTGTTAAGAACAATGAGCAGTTCTTC.

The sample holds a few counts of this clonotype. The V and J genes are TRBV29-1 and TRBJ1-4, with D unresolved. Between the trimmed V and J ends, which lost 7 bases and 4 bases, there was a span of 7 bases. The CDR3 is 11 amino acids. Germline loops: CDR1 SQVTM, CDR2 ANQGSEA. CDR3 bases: TGCAGCGGTGCGAGTAATGAAAAACTGTTTTTT. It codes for CSGASNEKLFF. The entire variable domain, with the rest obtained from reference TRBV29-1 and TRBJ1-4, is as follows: SAVISQKPSRDICQRGTSLTIQCQVDSQVTMMFWYRQQPGQSLTLIATANQGSEATYESGFVIDKFPISRPNLTFSTLTVSNMSPEDSSIYLCSGASNEKLFFGSGTQLSVL.

CDR3 in DNA: TGTGCCAGCAGCCAAGGAGGGTGGGTTGGCGAGCAGTACTTC. This gives the protein CASSQGGWVGEQYF. The rearrangement joins TRBV3-1 to TRBJ2-7, with D tentatively TRBD2 (5 bases). The germline V and J ends were trimmed by 1 base and 6 bases, with 13 bases remaining between them. This CDR3 has 14 amino acids. Germline V gives CDR1 LGHDT, CDR2 YNNKEL (reference sequence).

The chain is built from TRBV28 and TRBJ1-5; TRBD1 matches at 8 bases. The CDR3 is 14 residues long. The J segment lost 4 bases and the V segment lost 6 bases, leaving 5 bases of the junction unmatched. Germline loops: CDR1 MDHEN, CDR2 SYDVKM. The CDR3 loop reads CASRMRQGNQPQHF. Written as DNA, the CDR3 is TGTGCCAGCAGAATGAGACAGGGGAATCAGCCCCAGCATTTT.

The CDR3 loop reads CASSPSGGAGYGYTF. CDR3 coding DNA: TGTGCCAGCAGCCCGAGCGGGGGGGCAGGGTATGGCTACACCTTC. The chain combines TRBV9 with TRBJ1-2; D is perhaps TRBD1 (6 bases). The CDR3 consists of 15 residues. CDR1 SGDLS and CDR2 YYNGEE come from the germline V gene. The V gene lost 4 bases and the J gene lost 5 bases, with 18 bases spanning the gap.

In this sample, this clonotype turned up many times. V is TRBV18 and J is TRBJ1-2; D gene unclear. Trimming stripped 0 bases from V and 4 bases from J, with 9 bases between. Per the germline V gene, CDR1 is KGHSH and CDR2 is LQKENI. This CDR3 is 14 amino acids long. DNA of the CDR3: TGTGCCAGCTCACCACCCACAGAATCCTATGGCTACACCTTC. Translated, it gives CASSPPTESYGYTF.

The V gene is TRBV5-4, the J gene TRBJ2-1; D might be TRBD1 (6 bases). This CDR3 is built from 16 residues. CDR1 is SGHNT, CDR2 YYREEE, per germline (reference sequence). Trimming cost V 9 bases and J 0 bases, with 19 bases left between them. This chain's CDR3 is CATGPIGTSSYNEQFF. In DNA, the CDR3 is TGTGCCACGGGCCCGATAGGGACAAGCTCCTACAATGAGCAGTTCTTC.

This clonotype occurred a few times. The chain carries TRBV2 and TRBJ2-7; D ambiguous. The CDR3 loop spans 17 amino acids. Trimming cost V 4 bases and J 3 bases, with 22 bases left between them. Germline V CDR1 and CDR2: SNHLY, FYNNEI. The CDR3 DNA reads TGTGCCAGCAGTGCGTCCGCCCGGCGGTTCGCCAGCTACGAGCAGTACTTC. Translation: CASSASARRFASYEQYF.

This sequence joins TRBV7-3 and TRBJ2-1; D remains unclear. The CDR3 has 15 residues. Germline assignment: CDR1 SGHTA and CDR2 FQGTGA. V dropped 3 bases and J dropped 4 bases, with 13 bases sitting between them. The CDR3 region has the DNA TGTGCCAGCAGCTTTGGGCCCGGTTTTTACAATGAGCAGTTCTTC. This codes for CASSFGPGFYNEQFF.

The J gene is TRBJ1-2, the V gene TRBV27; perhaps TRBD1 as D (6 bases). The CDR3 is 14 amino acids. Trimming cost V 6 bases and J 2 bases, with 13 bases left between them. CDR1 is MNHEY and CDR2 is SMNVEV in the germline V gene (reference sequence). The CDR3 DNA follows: TGTGCCAGCAGCCGCAGGGGATTAAACTATGGCTACACCTTC. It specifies CASSRRGLNYGYTF.

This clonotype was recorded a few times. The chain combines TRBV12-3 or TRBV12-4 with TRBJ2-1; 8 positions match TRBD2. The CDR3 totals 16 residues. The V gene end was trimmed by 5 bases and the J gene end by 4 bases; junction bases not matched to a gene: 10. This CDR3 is CASSQRASGWYNEQFF. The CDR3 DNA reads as TGTGCCAGCAGTCAAAGGGCTAGCGGGTGGTACAATGAGCAGTTCTTC.

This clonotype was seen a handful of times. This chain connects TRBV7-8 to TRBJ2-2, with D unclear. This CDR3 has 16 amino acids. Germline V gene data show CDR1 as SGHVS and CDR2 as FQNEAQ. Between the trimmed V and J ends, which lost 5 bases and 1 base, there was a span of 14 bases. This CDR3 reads CASSSSYRVNTGELFF. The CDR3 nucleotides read TGTGCCAGCAGCAGTAGCTACCGGGTGAACACCGGGGAGCTGTTTTTT.

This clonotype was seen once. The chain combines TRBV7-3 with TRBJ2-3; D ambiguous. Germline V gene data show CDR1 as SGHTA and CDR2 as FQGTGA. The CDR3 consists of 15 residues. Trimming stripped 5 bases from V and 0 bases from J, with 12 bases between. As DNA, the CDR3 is TGTGCCAGCAGCCCTGGCCAGACTAGCACAGATACGCAGTATTTT. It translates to CASSPGQTSTDTQYF. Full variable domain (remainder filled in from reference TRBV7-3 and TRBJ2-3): GAGVSQTPSNKVTEKGKYVELRCDPISGHTALYWYRQSLGQGPEFLIYFQGTGAADDSGLPNDRFFAVRPEGSVSTLKIQRTERGDSAVYLCASSPGQTSTDTQYFGPGTRLTVL.

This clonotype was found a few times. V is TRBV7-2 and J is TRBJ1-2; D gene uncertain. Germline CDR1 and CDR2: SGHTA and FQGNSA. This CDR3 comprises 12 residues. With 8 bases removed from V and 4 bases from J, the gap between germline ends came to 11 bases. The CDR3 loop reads CASFGLTYGYTF. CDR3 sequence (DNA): TGTGCCAGCTTCGGGTTAACCTATGGCTACACCTTC.

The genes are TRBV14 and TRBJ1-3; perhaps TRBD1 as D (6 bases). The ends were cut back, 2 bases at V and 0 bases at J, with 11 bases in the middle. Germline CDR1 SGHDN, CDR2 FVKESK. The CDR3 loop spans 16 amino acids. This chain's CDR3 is CASSQRQALSGNTIYF. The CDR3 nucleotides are TGTGCCAGCAGCCAACGACAGGCGCTCTCTGGAAACACCATATATTTT.

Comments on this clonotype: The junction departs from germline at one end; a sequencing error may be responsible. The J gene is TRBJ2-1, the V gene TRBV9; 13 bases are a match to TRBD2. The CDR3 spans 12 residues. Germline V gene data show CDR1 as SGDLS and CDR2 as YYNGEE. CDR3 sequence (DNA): TGTGCCAGCAGCTCAGGACTAGCGGGAGTAATCTTC. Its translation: CASSSGLAGVIF. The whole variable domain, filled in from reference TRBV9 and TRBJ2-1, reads DSGVTQTPKHLITATGQRVTLRCSPRSGDLSVYWYQQSLDQGLQFLIQYYNGEERAKGNILERFSAQQFPDLHSELNLSSLELGDSALYFCASSSGLAGVIFGPGTRLTVL.